This TCR beta chain emerged from a study of blood T cell repertoires in COVID-19. Study-wide background: The United States, Italy and Spain provided the acute and convalescent COVID-19 samples. The cDNA or gDNA used as material had been derived from T cells, B-cell-depleted T cells, or PBMCs.

Authors' analysis steps: The assay estimated nucleated cells by amplifying reference gene primers. The table came from immunoSEQ multiplex PCR; TCRdb's copy has only in-frame clones and leaves some out. V and J calls and clone size follow that table, whereas D and trimming were derived from the DNA. The sample holds roughly 290,000 clones, roughly 80% seen once. The CDR3 is made up of 14 amino acids. Germline V gene sequence: CDR1 SGHNT, CDR2 YENEEA. V dropped 3 bases and J dropped 1 base, with 7 bases sitting between them. Sequencing was performed on peripheral blood. The TCR originated in a woman aged 45 to 65 with active or convalescent COVID-19. This chain joins TRBV11-3 and TRBJ2-1; D possibly corresponds to TRBD1 (6 bases). The CDR3 loop reads CASSLGASYNEQFF. Here the CDR3 DNA reads TGTGCCAGCAGCTTGGGGGCTTCCTACAATGAGCAGTTCTTC. Full variable domain (remainder filled in from reference TRBV11-3 and TRBJ2-1): EAGVVQSPRYKIIEKKQPVAFWCNPISGHNTLYWYLQNLGQGPELLIRYENEEAVDDSQLPKDRFSAERLKGVDSTLKIQPAELGDSAVYLCASSLGASYNEQFFGPGTRLTVL.